This T cell receptor (beta chain) emerged from a study of immune evolution from preneoplasia to lung adenocarcinoma. Regarding the study as a whole: Top clone frequencies peaked in normal lung, apparently declining through invasive adenocarcinoma. Normal lung had highest clonality; later lesions appeared denser, more diverse. Highest clonality occurred in KRAS-mutant, not EGFR-mutant or double wild-type, nodules.

Libraries were prepared by immunoSEQ multiplex PCR; TCRdb keeps only in-frame clonotypes and omits some of them. The table records fewer than 50,000 clones, roughly 80% of them present only once. V gave up 3 bases and J gave up 1 base, with 12 bases separating them. CDR3 length equals 16 residues. Germline CDR1 and CDR2: LNHDA and SQIVND (reference sequence). Of note for this clone: Its specificity is unknown.

Resections took place in Japan or China from about 2013 to 2017. V gene TRBV19 combines with J gene TRBJ2-2; D is possibly TRBD1 (5 bases). This clonotype was sampled from a person between 55 and 70 years old with lung adenocarcinoma. The sequencing sample was made of FFPE invasive lung adenocarcinoma tissue. CDR3 region: CASSITRARNTGELFF. The CDR3 region has the DNA TGTGCCAGTAGTATTACCAGGGCAAGGAACACCGGGGAGCTGTTTTTT.